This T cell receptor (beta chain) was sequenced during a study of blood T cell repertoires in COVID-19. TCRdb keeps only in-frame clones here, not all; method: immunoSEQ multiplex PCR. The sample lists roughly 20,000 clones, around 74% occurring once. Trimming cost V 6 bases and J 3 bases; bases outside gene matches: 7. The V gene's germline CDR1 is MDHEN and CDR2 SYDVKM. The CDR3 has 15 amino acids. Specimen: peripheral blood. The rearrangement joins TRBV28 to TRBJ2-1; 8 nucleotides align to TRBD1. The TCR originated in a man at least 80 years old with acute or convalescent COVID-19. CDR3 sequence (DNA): TGTGCCAGCAGAACGGACAGGGATTACTACAATGAGCAGTTCTTC. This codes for CASRTDRDYYNEQFF.